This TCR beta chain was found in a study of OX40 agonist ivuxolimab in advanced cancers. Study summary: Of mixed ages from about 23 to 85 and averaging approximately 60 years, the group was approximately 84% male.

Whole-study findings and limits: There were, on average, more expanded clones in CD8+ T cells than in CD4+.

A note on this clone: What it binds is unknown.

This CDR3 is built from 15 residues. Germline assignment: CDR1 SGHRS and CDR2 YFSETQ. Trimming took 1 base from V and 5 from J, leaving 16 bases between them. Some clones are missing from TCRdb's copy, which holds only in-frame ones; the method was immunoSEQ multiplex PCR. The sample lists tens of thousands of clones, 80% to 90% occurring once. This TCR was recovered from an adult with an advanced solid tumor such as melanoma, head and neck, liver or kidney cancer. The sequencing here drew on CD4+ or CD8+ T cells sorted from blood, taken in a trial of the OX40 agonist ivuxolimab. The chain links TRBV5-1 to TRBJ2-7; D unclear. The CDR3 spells CASSLRPTGLDEQYF. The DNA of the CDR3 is TGCGCCAGCAGCTTGAGGCCGACGGGCCTTGACGAGCAGTACTTC.